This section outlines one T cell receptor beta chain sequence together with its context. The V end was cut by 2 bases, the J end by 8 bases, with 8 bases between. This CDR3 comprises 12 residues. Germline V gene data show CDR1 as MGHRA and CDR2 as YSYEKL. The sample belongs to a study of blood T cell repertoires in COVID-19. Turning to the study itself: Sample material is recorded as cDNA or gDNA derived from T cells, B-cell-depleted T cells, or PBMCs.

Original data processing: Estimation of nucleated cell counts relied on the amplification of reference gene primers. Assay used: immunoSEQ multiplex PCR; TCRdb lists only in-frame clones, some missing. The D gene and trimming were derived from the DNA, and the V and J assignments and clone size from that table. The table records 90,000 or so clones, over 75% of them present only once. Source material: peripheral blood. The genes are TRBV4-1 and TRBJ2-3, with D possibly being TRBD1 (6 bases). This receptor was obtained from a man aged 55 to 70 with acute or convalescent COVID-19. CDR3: CASSQWGLTQYF. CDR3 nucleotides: TGCGCCAGCAGCCAATGGGGGCTTACGCAGTATTTT.